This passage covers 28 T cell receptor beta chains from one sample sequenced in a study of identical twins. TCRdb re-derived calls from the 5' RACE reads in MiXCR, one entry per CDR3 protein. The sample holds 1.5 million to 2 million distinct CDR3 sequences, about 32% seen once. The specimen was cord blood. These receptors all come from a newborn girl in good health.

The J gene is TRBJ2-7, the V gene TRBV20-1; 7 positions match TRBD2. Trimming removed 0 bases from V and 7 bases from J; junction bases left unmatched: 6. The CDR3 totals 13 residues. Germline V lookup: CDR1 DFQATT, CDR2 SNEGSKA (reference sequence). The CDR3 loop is CSARETSRSEQYF. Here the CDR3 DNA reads TGCAGTGCTAGAGAGACTAGCCGTAGTGAGCAGTACTTC.

CDR3 protein: CASRAGDTGELFF. The CDR3 DNA sequence: TGTGCCAGCAGGGCGGGCGACACCGGGGAGCTGTTTTTT. This sequence joins TRBV9 and TRBJ2-2, with D perhaps matching TRBD2 (5 bases). V was pared by 5 bases and J by 3 bases, with 8 bases between. The V gene's germline CDR1 is SGDLS and CDR2 YYNGEE. The CDR3 length is 13 residues. Full variable domain (remainder filled in from reference TRBV9 and TRBJ2-2): DSGVTQTPKHLITATGQRVTLRCSPRSGDLSVYWYQQSLDQGLQFLIQYYNGEERAKGNILERFSAQQFPDLHSELNLSSLELGDSALYFCASRAGDTGELFFGEGSRLTVL.

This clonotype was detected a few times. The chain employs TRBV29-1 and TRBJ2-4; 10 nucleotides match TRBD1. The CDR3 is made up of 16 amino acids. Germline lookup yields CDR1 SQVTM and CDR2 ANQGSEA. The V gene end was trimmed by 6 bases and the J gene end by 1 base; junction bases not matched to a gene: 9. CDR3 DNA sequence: TGCAGCGTCGAGACCGGACAGGGGGAGGCCAAAAACATTCAGTACTTC. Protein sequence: CSVETGQGEAKNIQYF.

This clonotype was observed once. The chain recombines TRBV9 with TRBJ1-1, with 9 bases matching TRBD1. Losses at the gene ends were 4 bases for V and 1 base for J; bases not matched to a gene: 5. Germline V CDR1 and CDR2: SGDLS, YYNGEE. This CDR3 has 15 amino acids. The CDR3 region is CASSPTGGWNTEAFF. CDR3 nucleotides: TGTGCCAGCAGCCCCACAGGGGGCTGGAACACTGAAGCTTTCTTT. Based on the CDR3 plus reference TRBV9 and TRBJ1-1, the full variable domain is DSGVTQTPKHLITATGQRVTLRCSPRSGDLSVYWYQQSLDQGLQFLIQYYNGEERAKGNILERFSAQQFPDLHSELNLSSLELGDSALYFCASSPTGGWNTEAFFGQGTRLTVV.

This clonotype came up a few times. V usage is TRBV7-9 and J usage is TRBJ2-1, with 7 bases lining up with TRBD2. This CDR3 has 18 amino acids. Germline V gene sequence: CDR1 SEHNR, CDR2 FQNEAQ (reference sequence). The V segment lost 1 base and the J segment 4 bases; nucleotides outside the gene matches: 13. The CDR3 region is CASSLGNLKRGLYNEQFF. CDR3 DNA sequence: TGTGCCAGCAGCTTAGGAAACCTCAAGCGGGGATTATACAATGAGCAGTTCTTC.

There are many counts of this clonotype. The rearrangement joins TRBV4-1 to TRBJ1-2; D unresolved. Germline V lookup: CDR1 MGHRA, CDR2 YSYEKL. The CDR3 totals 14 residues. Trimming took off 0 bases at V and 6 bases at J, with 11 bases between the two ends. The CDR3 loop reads CASSQDMASNGYTF. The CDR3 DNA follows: TGCGCCAGCAGCCAAGATATGGCGTCCAATGGCTACACCTTC.

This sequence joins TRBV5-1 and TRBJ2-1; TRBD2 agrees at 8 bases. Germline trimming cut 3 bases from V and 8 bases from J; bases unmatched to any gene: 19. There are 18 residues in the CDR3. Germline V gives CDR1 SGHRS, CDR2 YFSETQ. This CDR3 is CASSSLNLVSAGADEQFF. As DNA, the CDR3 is TGCGCCAGCAGCTCGTTAAATCTGGTGTCAGCGGGAGCAGATGAGCAGTTCTTC.

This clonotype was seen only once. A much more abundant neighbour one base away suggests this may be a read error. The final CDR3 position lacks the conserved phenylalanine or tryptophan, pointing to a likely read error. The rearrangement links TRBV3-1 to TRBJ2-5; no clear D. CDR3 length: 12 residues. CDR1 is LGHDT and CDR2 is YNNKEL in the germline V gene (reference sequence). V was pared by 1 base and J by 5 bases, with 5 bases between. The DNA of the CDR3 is TGTGCCAGCAGCCAAGCTCCGGAGACCCAGTACTGC. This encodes CASSQAPETQYC.

The CDR3 DNA reads TGTGCCAGCAGTGAGGCCGGACTGCTAGCAAACGAGCAGTACTTC. Its translation is CASSEAGLLANEQYF. The chain carries TRBV2 and TRBJ2-4; D perhaps matches TRBD2 (5 bases). The J call may be faulty, since TRBJ2-7 better matches the DNA end. The germline V gene encodes CDR1 SNHLY and CDR2 FYNNEI. The length of the CDR3 is 15 residues.

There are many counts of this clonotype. The CDR3 here is CASSFVWDATRTYGYTF. The CDR3 nucleotides read TGCGCCAGCAGCTTTGTTTGGGACGCCACGAGGACCTATGGCTACACCTTC. This sequence joins TRBV5-1 and TRBJ1-2; maybe TRBD1 (5 bases). In germline, CDR1 is SGHRS, CDR2 YFSETQ. The CDR3 totals 17 residues. Trimming stripped 2 bases from V and 4 bases from J, with 21 bases between.

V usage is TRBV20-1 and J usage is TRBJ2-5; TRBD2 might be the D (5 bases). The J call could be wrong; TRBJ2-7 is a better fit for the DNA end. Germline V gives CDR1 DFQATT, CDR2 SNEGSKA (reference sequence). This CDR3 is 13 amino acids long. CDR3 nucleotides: TGCAGTGGCGGCCCCCTACTAGACGCCGAGCAGTACTTC. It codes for CSGGPLLDAEQYF.

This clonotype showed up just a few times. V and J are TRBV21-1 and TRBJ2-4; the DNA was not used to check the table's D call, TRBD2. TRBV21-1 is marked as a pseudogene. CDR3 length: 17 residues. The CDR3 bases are TGTGCCAGCAGCAAAGATCGGAGGAGGGGAGCCAAAAACATTCAGTACTTC. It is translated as CASSKDRRRGAKNIQYF.

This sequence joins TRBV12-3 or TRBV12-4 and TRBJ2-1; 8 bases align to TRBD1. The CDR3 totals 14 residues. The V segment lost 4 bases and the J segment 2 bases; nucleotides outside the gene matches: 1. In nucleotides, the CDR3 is TGTGCCAGCAGTTGGGACAGGCCCTACAATGAGCAGTTCTTC. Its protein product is CASSWDRPYNEQFF.

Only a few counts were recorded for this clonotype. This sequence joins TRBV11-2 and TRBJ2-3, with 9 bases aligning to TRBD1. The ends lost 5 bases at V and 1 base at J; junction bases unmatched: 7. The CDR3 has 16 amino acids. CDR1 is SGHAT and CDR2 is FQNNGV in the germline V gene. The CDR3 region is CASSLWGQGGTDTQYF. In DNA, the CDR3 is TGTGCCAGCAGCCTTTGGGGACAGGGAGGCACAGATACGCAGTATTTT. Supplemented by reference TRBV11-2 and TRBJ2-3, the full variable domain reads EAGVAQSPRYKIIEKRQSVAFWCNPISGHATLYWYQQILGQGPKLLIQFQNNGVVDDSQLPKDRFSAERLKGVDSTLKIQPAKLEDSAVYLCASSLWGQGGTDTQYFGPGTRLTVL.

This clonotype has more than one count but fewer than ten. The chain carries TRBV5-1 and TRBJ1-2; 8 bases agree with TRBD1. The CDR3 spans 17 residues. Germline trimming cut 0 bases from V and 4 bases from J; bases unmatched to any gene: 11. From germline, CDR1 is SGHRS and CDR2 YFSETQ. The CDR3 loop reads CASSLAPRDRNPYGYTF. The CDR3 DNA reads TGCGCCAGCAGCTTGGCACCTCGGGACAGGAATCCCTATGGCTACACCTTC. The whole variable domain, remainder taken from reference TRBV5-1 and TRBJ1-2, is KAGVTQTPRYLIKTRGQQVTLSCSPISGHRSVSWYQQTPGQGLQFLFEYFSETQRNKGNFPGRFSGRQFSNSRSEMNVSTLELGDSALYLCASSLAPRDRNPYGYTFGSGTRLTVV.

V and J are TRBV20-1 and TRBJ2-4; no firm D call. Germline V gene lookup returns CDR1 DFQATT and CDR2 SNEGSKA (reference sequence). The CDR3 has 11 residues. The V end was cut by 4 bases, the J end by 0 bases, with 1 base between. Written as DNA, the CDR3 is TGCAGTGCTACAGCCAAAAACATTCAGTACTTC. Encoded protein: CSATAKNIQYF.

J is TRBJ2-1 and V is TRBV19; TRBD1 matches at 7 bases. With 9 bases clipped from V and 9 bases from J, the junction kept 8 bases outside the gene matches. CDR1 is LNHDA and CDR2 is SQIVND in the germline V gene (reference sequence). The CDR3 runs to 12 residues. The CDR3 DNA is TGTGCCAGCAGACAGGGTAACGGTGAGCAGTTCTTC. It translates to CASRQGNGEQFF.

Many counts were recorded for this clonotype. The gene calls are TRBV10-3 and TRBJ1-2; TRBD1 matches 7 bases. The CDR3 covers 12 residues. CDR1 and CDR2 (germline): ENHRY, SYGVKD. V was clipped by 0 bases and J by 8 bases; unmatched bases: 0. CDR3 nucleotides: TGTGCCATCAGTGAGTCAGGGGGCGGCTACACCTTC. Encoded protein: CAISESGGGYTF.

The chain's CDR3 is CASSIRQDNSPLHF. CDR3 bases: TGCGCCAGCAGCATACGACAGGATAATTCACCCCTCCACTTT. This chain links TRBV5-1 with TRBJ1-6; TRBD1 is a possible D gene (6 bases). Trimming cost V 4 bases and J 5 bases, with 10 bases left between them. The CDR3 has 14 residues. Germline V gives CDR1 SGHRS, CDR2 YFSETQ.

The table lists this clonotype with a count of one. The CDR3 spells CSAREDNSNQPQHF. The CDR3 bases are TGCAGTGCTAGAGAAGACAATAGCAATCAGCCCCAGCATTTT. V and J are TRBV20-1 and TRBJ1-5; D is ambiguous. CDR1 DFQATT and CDR2 SNEGSKA come from the germline V gene (reference sequence). The V gene lost 0 bases and the J gene lost 0 bases, with 6 bases spanning the gap. The CDR3 loop spans 14 amino acids.

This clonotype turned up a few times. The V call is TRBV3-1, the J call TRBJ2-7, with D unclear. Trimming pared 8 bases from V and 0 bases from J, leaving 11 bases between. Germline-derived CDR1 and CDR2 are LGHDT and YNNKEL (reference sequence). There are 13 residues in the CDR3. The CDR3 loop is CASGVYSSYEQYF. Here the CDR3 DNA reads TGTGCCAGCGGAGTCTACAGCTCCTACGAGCAGTACTTC.

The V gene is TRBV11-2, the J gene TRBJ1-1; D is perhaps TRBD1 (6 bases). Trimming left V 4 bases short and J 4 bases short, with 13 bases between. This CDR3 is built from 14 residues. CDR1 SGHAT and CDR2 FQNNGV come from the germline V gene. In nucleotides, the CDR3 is TGTGCCAGCAGCTCGACTCAGGGGATCACTGAAGCTTTCTTT. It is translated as CASSSTQGITEAFF.

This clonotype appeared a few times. DNA for the CDR3: TGTGCCAGCAGCCCTCCCCGGGACTATTTACACGAGCAGTTCTTC. As protein: CASSPPRDYLHEQFF. This chain links TRBV12-3 or TRBV12-4 with TRBJ2-1, with 7 bases lining up with TRBD2. The CDR3 sequence is 15 residues long. J gave up 10 bases and V 6 bases, and 15 bases lay outside the gene matches.

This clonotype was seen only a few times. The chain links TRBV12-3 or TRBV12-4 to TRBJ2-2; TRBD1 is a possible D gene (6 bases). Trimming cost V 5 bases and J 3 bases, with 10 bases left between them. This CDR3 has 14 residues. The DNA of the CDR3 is TGTGCCAGCAGTGCAACAGGGTACACCGGGGAGCTGTTTTTT. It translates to CASSATGYTGELFF.

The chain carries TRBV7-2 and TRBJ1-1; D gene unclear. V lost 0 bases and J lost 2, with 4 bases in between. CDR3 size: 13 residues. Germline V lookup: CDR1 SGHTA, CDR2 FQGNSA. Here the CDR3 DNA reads TGTGCCAGCAGCTTAGCTTTTAACACTGAAGCTTTCTTT. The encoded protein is CASSLAFNTEAFF.

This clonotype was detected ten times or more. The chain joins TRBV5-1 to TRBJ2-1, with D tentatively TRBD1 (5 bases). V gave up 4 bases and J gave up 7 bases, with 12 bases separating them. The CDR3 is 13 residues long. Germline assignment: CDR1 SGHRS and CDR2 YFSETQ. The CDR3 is CASSQGLGNEQFF. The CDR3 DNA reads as TGCGCCAGCAGCCAGGGTTTGGGTAATGAGCAGTTCTTC. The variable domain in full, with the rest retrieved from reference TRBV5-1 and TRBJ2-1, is KAGVTQTPRYLIKTRGQQVTLSCSPISGHRSVSWYQQTPGQGLQFLFEYFSETQRNKGNFPGRFSGRQFSNSRSEMNVSTLELGDSALYLCASSQGLGNEQFFGPGTRLTVL.

The CDR3 loop is CASSVGGKGSYEQYF. The CDR3 DNA is TGTGCCAGCAGTGTCGGGGGGAAGGGGTCCTACGAGCAGTACTTC. The rearrangement links TRBV2 to TRBJ2-7; 7 bases agree with TRBD2. Germline CDR1 reads SNHLY; CDR2 reads FYNNEI. The CDR3 loop spans 15 amino acids. V lost 4 bases to trimming and J lost 1 base; unmatched junction nucleotides: 7.

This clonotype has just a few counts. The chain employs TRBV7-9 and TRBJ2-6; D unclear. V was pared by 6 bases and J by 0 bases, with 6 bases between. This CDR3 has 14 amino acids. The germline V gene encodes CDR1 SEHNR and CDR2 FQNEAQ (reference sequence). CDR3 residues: CASRDISGANVLTF. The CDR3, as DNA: TGTGCCAGCAGGGATATCTCTGGGGCCAACGTCCTGACTTTC.